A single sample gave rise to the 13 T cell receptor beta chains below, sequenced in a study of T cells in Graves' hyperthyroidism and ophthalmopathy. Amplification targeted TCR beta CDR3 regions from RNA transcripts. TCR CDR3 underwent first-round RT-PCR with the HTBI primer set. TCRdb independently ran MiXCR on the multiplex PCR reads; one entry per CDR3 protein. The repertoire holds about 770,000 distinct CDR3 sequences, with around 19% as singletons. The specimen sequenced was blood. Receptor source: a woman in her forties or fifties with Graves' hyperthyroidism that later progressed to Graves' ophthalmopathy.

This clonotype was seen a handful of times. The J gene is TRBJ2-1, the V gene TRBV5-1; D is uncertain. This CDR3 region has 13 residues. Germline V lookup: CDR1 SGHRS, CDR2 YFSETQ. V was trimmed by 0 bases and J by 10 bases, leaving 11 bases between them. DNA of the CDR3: TGCGCCAGCAGCTTGGGCCGTCTCGGGGAGCAGTTCTTC. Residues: CASSLGRLGEQFF.

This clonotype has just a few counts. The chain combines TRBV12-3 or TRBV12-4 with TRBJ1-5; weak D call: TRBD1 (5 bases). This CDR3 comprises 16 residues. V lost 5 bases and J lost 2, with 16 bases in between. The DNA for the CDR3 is TGTGCCAGCAGTCTTGAAGGGGCCGCGGGCAATCAGCCCCAGCATTTT. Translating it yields CASSLEGAAGNQPQHF.

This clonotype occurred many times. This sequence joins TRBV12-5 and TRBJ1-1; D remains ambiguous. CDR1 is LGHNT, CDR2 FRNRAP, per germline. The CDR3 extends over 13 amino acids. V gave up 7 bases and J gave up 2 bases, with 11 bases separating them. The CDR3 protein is CASDRRGNTEAFF. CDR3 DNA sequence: TGTGCTAGTGACCGACGGGGAAACACTGAAGCTTTCTTT.

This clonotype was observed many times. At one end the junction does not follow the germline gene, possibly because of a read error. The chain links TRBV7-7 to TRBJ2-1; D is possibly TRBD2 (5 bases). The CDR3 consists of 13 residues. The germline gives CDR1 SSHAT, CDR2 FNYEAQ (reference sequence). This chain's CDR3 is CASSLAPNNEQFF. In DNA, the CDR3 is TGTGCTAGCAGCTTAGCGCCGAACAATGAGCAGTTCTTC.

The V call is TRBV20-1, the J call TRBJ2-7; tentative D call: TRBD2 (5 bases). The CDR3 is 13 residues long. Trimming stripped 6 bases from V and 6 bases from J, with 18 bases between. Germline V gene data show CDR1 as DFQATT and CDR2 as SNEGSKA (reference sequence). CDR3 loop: CSAAVGLAGEQYF. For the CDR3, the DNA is TGCAGTGCGGCGGTCGGGCTAGCAGGCGAGCAGTACTTC.

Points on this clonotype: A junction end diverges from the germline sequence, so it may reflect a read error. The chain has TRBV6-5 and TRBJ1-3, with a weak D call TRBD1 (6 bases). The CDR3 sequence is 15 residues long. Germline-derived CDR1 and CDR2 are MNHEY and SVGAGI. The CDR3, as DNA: TGTGCCAGCAGTTACGTACAGGGCTCTGGAAACACCATGTATTTT. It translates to CASSYVQGSGNTMYF.

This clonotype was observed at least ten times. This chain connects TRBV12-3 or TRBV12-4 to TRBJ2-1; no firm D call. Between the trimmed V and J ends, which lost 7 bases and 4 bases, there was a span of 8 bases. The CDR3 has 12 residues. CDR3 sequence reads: CASTYGYNEQFF. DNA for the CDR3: TGTGCCAGCACCTATGGGTACAATGAGCAGTTCTTC.

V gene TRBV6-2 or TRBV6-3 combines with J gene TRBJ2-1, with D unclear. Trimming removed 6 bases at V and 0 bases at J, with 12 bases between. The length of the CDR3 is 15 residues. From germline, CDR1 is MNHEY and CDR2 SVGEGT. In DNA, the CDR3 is TGTGCCAGCAGAAACCATCGGAGCTCCTACAATGAGCAGTTCTTC. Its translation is CASRNHRSSYNEQFF.

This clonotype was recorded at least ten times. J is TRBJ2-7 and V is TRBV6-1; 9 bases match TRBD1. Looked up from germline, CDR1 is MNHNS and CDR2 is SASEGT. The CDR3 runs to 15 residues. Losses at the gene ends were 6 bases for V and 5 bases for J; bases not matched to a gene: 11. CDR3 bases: TGTGCCAGCAGGGACCCGGGACAGGGTTCGGACGAGCAGTACTTC. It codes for CASRDPGQGSDEQYF.

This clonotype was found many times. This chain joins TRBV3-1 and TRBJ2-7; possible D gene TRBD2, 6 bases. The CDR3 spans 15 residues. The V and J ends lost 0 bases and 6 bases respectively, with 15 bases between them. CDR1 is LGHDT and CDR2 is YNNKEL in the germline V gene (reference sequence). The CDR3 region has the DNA TGTGCCAGCAGCCAAGATGCCGTCAGCGGGTTCGAGCAGTACTTC. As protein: CASSQDAVSGFEQYF.

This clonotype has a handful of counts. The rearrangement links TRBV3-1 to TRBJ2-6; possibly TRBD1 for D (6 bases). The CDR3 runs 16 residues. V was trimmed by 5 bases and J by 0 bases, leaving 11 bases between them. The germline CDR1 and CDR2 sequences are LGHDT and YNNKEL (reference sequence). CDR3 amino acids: CASSSGTNSGANVLTF. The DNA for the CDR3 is TGTGCCAGCAGCTCAGGGACAAACTCTGGGGCCAACGTCCTGACTTTC.

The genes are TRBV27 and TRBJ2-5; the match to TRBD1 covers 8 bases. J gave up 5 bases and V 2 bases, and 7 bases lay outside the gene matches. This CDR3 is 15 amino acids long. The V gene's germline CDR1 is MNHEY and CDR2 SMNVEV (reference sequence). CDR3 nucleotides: TGTGCCAGCAGTTTACGGACAGGGTGGGAGGAGACCCAGTACTTC. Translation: CASSLRTGWEETQYF.

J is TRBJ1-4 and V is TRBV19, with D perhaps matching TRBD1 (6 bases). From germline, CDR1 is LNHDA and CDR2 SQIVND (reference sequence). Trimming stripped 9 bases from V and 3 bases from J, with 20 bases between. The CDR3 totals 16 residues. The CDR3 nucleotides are TGTGCCAGCTCCCGGGACATCATTTACCCTAATGAAAAACTGTTTTTT. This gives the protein CASSRDIIYPNEKLFF. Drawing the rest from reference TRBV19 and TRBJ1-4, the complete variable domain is DGGITQSPKYLFRKEGQNVTLSCEQNLNHDAMYWYRQDPGQGLRLIYYSQIVNDFQKGDIAEGYSVSREKKESFPLTVTSAQKNPTAFYLCASSRDIIYPNEKLFFGSGTQLSVL.